This TCR beta chain stems from a study of OX40 agonist ivuxolimab in advanced cancers. About the study: Ivuxolimab was delivered to patients intravenously every 2 weeks at doses spanning 0.01 to 10 mg/kg.

The protocol was immunoSEQ multiplex PCR, while the TCRdb copy is restricted to in-frame clones and leaves out a portion. The repertoire holds about 22,000 clones, with approximately 90% as singletons. General study findings and limits: The average count of expanded clones was higher among CD8+ T cells than among CD4+.

A word on this clone: Its antigen remains unknown.

Germline CDR1 reads SGHTA; CDR2 reads FQGNSA. Trimming shortened V by 5 bases and J by 15 bases, and 14 bases separated the two germline ends. This CDR3 has 11 amino acids. Blood draws occurred at baseline, cycle 4 day 1, and cycle 7 day 1. The chain employs TRBV7-2 and TRBJ2-1; weak D call: TRBD2 (5 bases). The sample was CD4+ or CD8+ T cells sorted from blood, taken in a trial of the OX40 agonist ivuxolimab. The receptor comes from an adult with an advanced solid tumor such as melanoma, head and neck, liver or kidney cancer. The CDR3 loop is CASSGPTGSFF. For the CDR3, the DNA is TGTGCCAGCAGCGGTCCCACGGGGTCGTTCTTC.